One and the same sample provided the 15 T cell receptor beta chains below, sequenced in a study of T-cell memory formation after mild COVID-19. TCRdb ran MiXCR on the 5' RACE reads and lists one entry per CDR3 protein. The sample includes some 180,000 distinct CDR3 sequences, 13% of them seen just once. The sample consisted of PBMCs or a T cell subset sorted from them (not recorded which). All receptors derive from a man aged 18-30 years who had mild COVID-19 (a few samples of this study predate the infection). Cell type and time point are not known.

This clonotype has only a few counts. The chain couples TRBV12-3 or TRBV12-4 to TRBJ2-7, with D tentatively TRBD2 (6 bases). With 2 bases removed from V and 7 bases from J, the gap between germline ends came to 12 bases. This CDR3 is 13 amino acids long. As DNA, the CDR3 is TGTGCCAGCAGTTTATGGGGGGTACGAGAGCAGTACGTC. Protein sequence: CASSLWGVREQYV.

This clonotype was picked up a small number of times. The chain employs TRBV4-3 and TRBJ2-4; weak D call: TRBD2 (5 bases). This CDR3 is built from 13 residues. The V gene lost 8 bases and the J gene lost 1 base, with 9 bases spanning the gap. CDR1 LGHNA and CDR2 YSLEER come from the germline V gene. The CDR3 DNA reads TGCGCCAGCGGACCGGGGGCCAAAAACATTCAGTACTTC. This sequence encodes CASGPGAKNIQYF.

This clonotype showed up just a few times. The rearrangement joins TRBV28 to TRBJ2-5; possible D gene TRBD2, 6 bases. CDR1 is MDHEN, CDR2 SYDVKM, per germline. CDR3 size: 16 residues. The ends were cut back, 2 bases at V and 1 base at J, with 14 bases in the middle. The CDR3 loop reads CASSLRDLRGQETQYF. The CDR3 bases are TGTGCCAGCAGTTTACGGGACCTGCGGGGCCAAGAGACCCAGTACTTC.

The genes are TRBV19 and TRBJ1-6; TRBD1 might be the D (6 bases). This CDR3 region has 14 residues. V was shortened by 3 bases and J by 10 bases, with 13 bases between the two germline ends. Germline CDR1 and CDR2: LNHDA and SQIVND (reference sequence). CDR3 in DNA: TGTGCCAGTAGTATTGTGGGACAAGGATCACCCCTCCACTTT. This codes for CASSIVGQGSPLHF.

This clonotype was picked up a small number of times. This chain links TRBV6-5 with TRBJ1-5; 10 bases match TRBD1. The CDR3 loop spans 15 amino acids. Germline V CDR1 and CDR2: MNHEY, SVGAGI. Trimming removed 6 bases from V and 5 bases from J; junction bases left unmatched: 7. CDR3 region: CASSPGQGLYQPQHF. The CDR3, as DNA: TGTGCCAGCAGCCCGGGACAGGGGTTATATCAGCCCCAGCATTTT.

This clonotype was picked up a small number of times. The chain employs TRBV20-1 and TRBJ2-7; the D gene could be TRBD1 or TRBD2 (5 bases each). Germline CDR1 and CDR2: DFQATT and SNEGSKA (reference sequence). The CDR3 runs to 15 residues. Trimming stripped 6 bases from V and 0 bases from J, with 18 bases between. This chain's CDR3 is CSADPPGRSSYEQYF. CDR3 nucleotide sequence: TGCAGTGCAGACCCCCCGGGACGTAGCTCCTACGAGCAGTACTTC.

This clonotype turned up a few times. This chain links TRBV7-2 with TRBJ2-5; possible D gene TRBD2, 6 bases. The CDR3 extends over 14 amino acids. The ends were cut back, 4 bases at V and 5 bases at J, with 14 bases in the middle. Germline V gives CDR1 SGHTA, CDR2 FQGNSA. CDR3 sequence: CASSSAREAETQYF. CDR3 sequence (DNA): TGTGCCAGCAGCTCCGCCAGGGAGGCGGAGACCCAGTACTTC.

This clonotype was counted a few times. The chain has TRBV5-1 and TRBJ2-3, with TRBD1 identical over 7 bases. CDR3 length: 15 residues. The germline CDR1 and CDR2 sequences are SGHRS and YFSETQ. V gave up 7 bases and J gave up 1 base; unmatched junction bases: 9. The CDR3 here is CASAFEGAGTDTQYF. DNA for the CDR3: TGCGCCAGCGCGTTTGAGGGGGCCGGCACAGATACGCAGTATTTT.

This chain connects TRBV14 to TRBJ2-5, with D possibly matching TRBD2 (6 bases). V lost 0 bases to trimming and J lost 7 bases, with 9 bases between them. Germline CDR1 SGHDN, CDR2 FVKESK. There are 13 residues in the CDR3. CDR3 DNA: TGTGCCAGCAGCCAAGAACAGGAGGGGACCCAGTACTTC. Its translation is CASSQEQEGTQYF.

The chain uses TRBV9 and TRBJ2-3; TRBD2 aligns across 9 bases. Germline V lookup: CDR1 SGDLS, CDR2 YYNGEE. This CDR3 contains 16 residues. V gave up 0 bases and J gave up 5 bases; unmatched junction bases: 7. CDR3 sequence (DNA): TGTGCCAGCAGCGTAGATGGCGGGGGGGTGATAGATACGCAGTATTTT. Its translation: CASSVDGGGVIDTQYF.

The CDR3 loop reads CATHNRMNTEAFF. CDR3 DNA sequence: TGTGCCACCCACAACAGGATGAACACTGAAGCTTTCTTT. The chain employs TRBV10-3 and TRBJ1-1, with D maybe TRBD1 (5 bases). Trimming pared 10 bases from V and 0 bases from J, leaving 12 bases between. Germline CDR1 ENHRY, CDR2 SYGVKD. CDR3 length: 13 amino acids.

This clonotype occurred a few times. V usage is TRBV5-1 and J usage is TRBJ2-3; possible D gene TRBD2, 6 bases. V was shortened by 2 bases and J by 4 bases, with 11 bases between the two germline ends. Germline V lookup: CDR1 SGHRS, CDR2 YFSETQ. The CDR3 is 14 amino acids. The chain's CDR3 is CASSFRGSADTQYF. CDR3 nucleotides: TGCGCCAGCAGCTTCCGGGGGAGTGCAGATACGCAGTATTTT.

This chain connects TRBV7-8 to TRBJ2-3; TRBD1 matches 10 bases. This CDR3 region has 17 residues. Losses at the gene ends were 4 bases for V and 4 bases for J; bases not matched to a gene: 11. Germline-derived CDR1 and CDR2 are SGHVS and FQNEAQ. The CDR3 region is CASSSVMTGGNADTQYF. DNA of the CDR3: TGTGCCAGCAGCTCAGTTATGACAGGGGGCAACGCAGATACGCAGTATTTT. The full variable domain, with the rest looked up from reference TRBV7-8 and TRBJ2-3, is GAGVSQSPRYKVAKRGQDVALRCDPISGHVSLFWYQQALGQGPEFLTYFQNEAQLDKSGLPSDRFFAERPEGSVSTLKIQRTQQEDSAVYLCASSSVMTGGNADTQYFGPGTRLTVL.

The chain recombines TRBV2 with TRBJ2-7; 11 bases map to TRBD2. The CDR3 is 15 amino acids. J was trimmed by 5 bases and V by 1 base; bases with no gene match: 4. Germline CDR1 and CDR2: SNHLY and FYNNEI. CDR3 region: CASSEVAGGRDEQYV. CDR3 nucleotide sequence: TGTGCCAGCAGTGAAGTAGCGGGGGGGCGGGACGAGCAGTACGTC.

This clonotype has a handful of counts. The chain uses TRBV20-1 and TRBJ1-1, with 7 positions matching TRBD1. Germline assignment: CDR1 DFQATT and CDR2 SNEGSKA (reference sequence). The CDR3 totals 12 residues. V lost 3 bases, J lost 7 bases, and 5 bases stayed unmatched. CDR3 residues: CSASRDSFEAFF. Written as DNA, the CDR3 is TGCAGTGCTAGCCGGGACAGCTTTGAAGCTTTCTTT.